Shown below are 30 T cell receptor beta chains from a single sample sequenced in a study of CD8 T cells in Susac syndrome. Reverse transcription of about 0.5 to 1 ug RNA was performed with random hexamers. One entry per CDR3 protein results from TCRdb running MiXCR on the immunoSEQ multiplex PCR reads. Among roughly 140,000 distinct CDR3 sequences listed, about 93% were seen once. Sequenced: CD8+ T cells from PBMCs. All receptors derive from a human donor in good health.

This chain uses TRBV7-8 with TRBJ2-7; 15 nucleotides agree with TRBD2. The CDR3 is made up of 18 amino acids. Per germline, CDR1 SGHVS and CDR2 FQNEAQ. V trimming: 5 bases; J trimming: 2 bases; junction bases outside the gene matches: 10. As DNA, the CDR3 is TGTGCCAGCAGCCTTGGACTAGCGGGAGGGCCTATTACCTACGAGCAGTACTTC. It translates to CASSLGLAGGPITYEQYF.

CDR3 nucleotide sequence: TGTGCCAGCAGCTTGCGACTAGCGGGAGCCGAGCAGTACTTC. This gives the protein CASSLRLAGAEQYF. The chain employs TRBV5-4 and TRBJ2-7, with TRBD2 identical over 12 bases. Trimming at V came to 1 base and at J to 6 bases, leaving 2 bases not matched to a gene. This CDR3 region has 14 residues. CDR1 is SGHNT and CDR2 is YYREEE in the germline V gene (reference sequence). Complete variable domain (other parts from reference TRBV5-4 and TRBJ2-7): ETGVTQSPTHLIKTRGQQVTLRCSSQSGHNTVSWYQQALGQGPQFIFQYYREEENGRGNFPPRFSGLQFPNYSSELNVNALELDDSALYLCASSLRLAGAEQYFGPGTRLTVT.

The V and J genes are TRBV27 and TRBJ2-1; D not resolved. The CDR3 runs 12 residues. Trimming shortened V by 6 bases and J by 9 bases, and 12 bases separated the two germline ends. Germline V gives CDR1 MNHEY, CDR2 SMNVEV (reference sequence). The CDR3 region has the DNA TGTGCCAGCAGCAGACGAGGAGTTGAGCAGTTCTTC. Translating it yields CASSRRGVEQFF.

The CDR3 region is CASSDGTGIYQETQYF. For the CDR3, the DNA is TGTGCCAGCAGTGATGGGACAGGGATTTACCAAGAGACCCAGTACTTC. The chain carries TRBV2 and TRBJ2-5, with 9 bases aligning to TRBD1. Germline assignment: CDR1 SNHLY and CDR2 FYNNEI. The CDR3 extends over 16 amino acids. With 3 bases clipped from V and 0 bases from J, the junction kept 5 bases outside the gene matches.

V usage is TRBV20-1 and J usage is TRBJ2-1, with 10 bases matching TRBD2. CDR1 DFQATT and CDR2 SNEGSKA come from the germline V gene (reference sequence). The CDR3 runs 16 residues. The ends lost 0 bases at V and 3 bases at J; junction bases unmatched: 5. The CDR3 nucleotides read TGCAGTGCTAGAGATACAACTAGCGGGAACTACAATGAGCAGTTCTTC. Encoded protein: CSARDTTSGNYNEQFF.

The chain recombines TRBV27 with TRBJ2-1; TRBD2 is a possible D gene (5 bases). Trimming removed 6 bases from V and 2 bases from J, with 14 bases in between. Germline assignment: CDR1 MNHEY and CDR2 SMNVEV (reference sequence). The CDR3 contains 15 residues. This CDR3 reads CASRLTSNPYNEQFF. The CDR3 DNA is TGTGCCAGCAGACTCACTAGTAACCCCTACAATGAGCAGTTCTTC.

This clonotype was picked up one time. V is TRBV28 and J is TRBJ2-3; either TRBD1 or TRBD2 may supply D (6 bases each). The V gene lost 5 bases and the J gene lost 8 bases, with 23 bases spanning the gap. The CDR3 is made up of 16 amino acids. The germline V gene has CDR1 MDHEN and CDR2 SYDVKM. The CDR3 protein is CASSPSHVGGLGTQYF. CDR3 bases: TGTGCCAGCAGTCCCTCCCATGTTGGGGGGCTGGGTACGCAGTATTTT.

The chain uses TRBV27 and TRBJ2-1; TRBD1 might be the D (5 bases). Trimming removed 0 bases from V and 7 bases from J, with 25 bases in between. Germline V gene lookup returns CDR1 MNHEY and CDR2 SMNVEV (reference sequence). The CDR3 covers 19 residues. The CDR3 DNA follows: TGTGCCAGCAGTTTATCGGGGTATGTCGGGCTAGACAGTCAGAATGAGCAGTTCTTC. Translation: CASSLSGYVGLDSQNEQFF.

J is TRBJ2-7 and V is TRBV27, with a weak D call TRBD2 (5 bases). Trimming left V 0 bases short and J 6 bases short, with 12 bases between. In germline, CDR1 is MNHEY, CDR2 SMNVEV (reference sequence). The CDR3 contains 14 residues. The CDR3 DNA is TGTGCCAGCAGTTTATCATCCCAGGCGGGCGAGCAGTACTTC. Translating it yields CASSLSSQAGEQYF.

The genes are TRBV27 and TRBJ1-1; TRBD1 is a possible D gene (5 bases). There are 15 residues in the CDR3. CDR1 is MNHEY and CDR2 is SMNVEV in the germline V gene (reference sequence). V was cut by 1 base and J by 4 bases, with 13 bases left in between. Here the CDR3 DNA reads TGTGCCAGCAGTTTATATCCAGGGATGGGCACTGAAGCTTTCTTT. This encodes CASSLYPGMGTEAFF.

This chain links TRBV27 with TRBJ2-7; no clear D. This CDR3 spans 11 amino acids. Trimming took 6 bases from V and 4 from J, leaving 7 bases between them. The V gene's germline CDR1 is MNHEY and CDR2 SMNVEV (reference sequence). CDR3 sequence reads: CASRRNYEQYF. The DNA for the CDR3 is TGTGCCAGCAGGCGAAATTACGAGCAGTACTTC.

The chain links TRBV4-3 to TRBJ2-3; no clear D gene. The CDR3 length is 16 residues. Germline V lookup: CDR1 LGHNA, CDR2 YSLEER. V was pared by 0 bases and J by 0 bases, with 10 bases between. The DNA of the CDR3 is TGCGCCAGCAGCCAAGATCGACACTCTAGCACAGATACGCAGTATTTT. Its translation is CASSQDRHSSTDTQYF.

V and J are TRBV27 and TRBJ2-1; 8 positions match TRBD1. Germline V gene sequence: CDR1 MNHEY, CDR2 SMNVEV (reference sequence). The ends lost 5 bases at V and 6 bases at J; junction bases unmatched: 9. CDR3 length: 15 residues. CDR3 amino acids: CASSVWGQAINEQFF. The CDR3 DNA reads TGTGCCAGCAGTGTATGGGGACAGGCCATCAATGAGCAGTTCTTC.

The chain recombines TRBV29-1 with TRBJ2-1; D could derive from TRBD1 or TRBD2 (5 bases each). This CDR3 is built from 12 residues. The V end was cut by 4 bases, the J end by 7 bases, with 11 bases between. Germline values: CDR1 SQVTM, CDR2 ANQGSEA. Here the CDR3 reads CSVGPGTNEQFF. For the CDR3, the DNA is TGCAGCGTTGGCCCAGGGACGAATGAGCAGTTCTTC.

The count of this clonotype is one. The CDR3 bases are TGTGCCAGCAGACCAGGGGCAGGAGGGAACACTGAAGCTTTCTTT. It codes for CASRPGAGGNTEAFF. V is TRBV27 and J is TRBJ1-1; D is perhaps TRBD1 (6 bases). CDR1 and CDR2 from the germline V gene are MNHEY and SMNVEV (reference sequence). The CDR3 sequence is 15 residues long. Trimming took off 6 bases at V and 1 base at J, with 15 bases between the two ends.

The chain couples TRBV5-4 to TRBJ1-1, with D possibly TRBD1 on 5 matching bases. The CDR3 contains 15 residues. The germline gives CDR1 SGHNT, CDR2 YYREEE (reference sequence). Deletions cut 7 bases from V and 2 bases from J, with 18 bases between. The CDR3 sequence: CASSSPAGANTEAFF. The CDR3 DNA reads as TGTGCCAGCTCAAGCCCGGCCGGGGCTAACACTGAAGCTTTCTTT.

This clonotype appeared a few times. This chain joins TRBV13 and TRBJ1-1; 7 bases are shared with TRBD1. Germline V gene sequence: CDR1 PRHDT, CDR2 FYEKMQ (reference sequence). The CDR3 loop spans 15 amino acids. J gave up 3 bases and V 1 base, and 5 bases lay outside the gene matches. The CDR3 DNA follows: TGTGCCAGCAGCTTAGATCCGACAGGGTACACTGAAGCTTTCTTT. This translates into CASSLDPTGYTEAFF.

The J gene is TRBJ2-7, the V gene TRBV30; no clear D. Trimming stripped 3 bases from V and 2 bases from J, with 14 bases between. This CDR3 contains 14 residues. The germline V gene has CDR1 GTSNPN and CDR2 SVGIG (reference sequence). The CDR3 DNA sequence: TGTGCCTGGAGAAGCGTTAGCTCTACCTACGAGCAGTACTTC. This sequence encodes CAWRSVSSTYEQYF.

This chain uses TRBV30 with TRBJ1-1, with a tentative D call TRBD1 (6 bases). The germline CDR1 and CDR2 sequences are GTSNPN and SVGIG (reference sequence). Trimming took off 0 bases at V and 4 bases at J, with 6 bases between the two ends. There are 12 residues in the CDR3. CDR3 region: CAWSVQGTEAFF. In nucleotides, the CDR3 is TGTGCCTGGAGTGTACAGGGCACTGAAGCTTTCTTT.

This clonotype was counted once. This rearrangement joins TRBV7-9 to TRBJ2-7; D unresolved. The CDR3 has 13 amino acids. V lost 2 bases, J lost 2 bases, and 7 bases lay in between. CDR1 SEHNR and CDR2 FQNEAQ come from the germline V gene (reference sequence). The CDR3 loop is CASSLLATYEQYF. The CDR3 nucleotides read TGTGCCAGCAGCTTACTGGCAACCTACGAGCAGTACTTC.

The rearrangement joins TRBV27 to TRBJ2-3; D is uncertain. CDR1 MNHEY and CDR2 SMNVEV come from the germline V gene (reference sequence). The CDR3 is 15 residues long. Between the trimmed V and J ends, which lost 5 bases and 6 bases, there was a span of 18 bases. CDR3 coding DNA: TGTGCCAGCAGTGACCCCCAGAAGGTCGCGGATACGCAGTATTTT. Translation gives CASSDPQKVADTQYF.

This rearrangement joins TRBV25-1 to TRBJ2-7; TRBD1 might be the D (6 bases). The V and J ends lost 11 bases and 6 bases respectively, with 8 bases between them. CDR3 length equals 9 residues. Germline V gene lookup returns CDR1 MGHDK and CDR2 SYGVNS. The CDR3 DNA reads TGTGCCGTAGGGGGCGAGCAGTACTTC. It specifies CAVGGEQYF.

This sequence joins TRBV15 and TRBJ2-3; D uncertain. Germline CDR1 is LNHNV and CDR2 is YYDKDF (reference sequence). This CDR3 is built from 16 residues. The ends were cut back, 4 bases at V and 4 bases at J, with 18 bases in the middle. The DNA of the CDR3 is TGTGCCACCAGCACCGCCCCAAGCTATGTGGCAGATACGCAGTATTTT. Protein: CATSTAPSYVADTQYF.

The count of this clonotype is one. The CDR3 nucleotides read TGTGCCAGCAGGATGGGACAGTCAACCTACGAGCAGTACTTC. Its protein product is CASRMGQSTYEQYF. The V gene is TRBV27, the J gene TRBJ2-7, with 7 positions matching TRBD1. The V gene end was trimmed by 6 bases and the J gene end by 2 bases; junction bases not matched to a gene: 7. This CDR3 is built from 14 residues. Germline V CDR1 and CDR2: MNHEY, SMNVEV (reference sequence).

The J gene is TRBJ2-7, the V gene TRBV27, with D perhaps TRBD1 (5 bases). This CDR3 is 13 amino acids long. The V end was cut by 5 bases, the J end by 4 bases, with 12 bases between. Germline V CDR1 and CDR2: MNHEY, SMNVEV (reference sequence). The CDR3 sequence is CASSSDTGYEQYF. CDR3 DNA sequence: TGTGCCAGCAGTAGTGATACAGGTTACGAGCAGTACTTC.

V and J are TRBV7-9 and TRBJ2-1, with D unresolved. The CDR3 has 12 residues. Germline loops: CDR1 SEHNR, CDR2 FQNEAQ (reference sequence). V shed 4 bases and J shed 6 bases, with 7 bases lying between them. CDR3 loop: CASSSHGNEQFF. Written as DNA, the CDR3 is TGTGCCAGCAGCTCGCATGGCAATGAGCAGTTCTTC. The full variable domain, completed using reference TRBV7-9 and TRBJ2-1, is DTGVSQNPRHKITKRGQNVTFRCDPISEHNRLYWYRQTLGQGPEFLTYFQNEAQLEKSRLLSDRFSAERPKGSFSTLEIQRTEQGDSAMYLCASSSHGNEQFFGPGTRLTVL.

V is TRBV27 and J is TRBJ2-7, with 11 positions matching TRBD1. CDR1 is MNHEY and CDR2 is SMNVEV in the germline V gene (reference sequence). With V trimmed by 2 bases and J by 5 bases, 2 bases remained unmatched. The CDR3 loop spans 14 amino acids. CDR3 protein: CASSLRTGGHEQYF. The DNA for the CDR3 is TGTGCCAGCAGTTTAAGGACAGGGGGCCACGAGCAGTACTTC.

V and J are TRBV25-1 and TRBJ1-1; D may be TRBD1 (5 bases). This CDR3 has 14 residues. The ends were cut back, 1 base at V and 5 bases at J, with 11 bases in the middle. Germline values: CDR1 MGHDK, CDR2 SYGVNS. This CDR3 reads CASSEWGVETEAFF. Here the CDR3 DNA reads TGTGCCAGCAGTGAATGGGGCGTAGAGACTGAAGCTTTCTTT.

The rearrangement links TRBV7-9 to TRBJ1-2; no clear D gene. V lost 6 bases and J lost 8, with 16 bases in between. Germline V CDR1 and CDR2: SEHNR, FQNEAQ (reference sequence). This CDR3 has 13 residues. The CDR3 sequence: CASRTREGEGYTF. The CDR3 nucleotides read TGTGCCAGCAGGACCCGGGAAGGAGAGGGCTACACCTTC.

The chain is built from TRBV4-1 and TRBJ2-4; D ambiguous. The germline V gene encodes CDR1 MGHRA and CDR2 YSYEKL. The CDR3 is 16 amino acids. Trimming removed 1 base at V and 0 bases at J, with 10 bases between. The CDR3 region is CASSQVRTVAKNIQYF. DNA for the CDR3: TGCGCCAGCAGCCAAGTGAGGACGGTAGCCAAAAACATTCAGTACTTC.